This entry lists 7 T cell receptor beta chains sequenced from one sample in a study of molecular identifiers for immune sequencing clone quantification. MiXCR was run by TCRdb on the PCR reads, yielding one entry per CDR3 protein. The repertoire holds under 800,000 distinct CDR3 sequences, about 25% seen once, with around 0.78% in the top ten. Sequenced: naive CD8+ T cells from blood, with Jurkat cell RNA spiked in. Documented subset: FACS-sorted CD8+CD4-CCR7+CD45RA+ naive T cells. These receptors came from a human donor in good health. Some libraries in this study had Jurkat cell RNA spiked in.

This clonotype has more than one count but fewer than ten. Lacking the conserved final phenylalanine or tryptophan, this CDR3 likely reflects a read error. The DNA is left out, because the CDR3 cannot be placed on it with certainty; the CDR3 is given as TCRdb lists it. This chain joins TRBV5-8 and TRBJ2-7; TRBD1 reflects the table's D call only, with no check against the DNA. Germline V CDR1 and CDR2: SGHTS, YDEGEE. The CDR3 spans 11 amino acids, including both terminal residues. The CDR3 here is CASSLHAGSGS.

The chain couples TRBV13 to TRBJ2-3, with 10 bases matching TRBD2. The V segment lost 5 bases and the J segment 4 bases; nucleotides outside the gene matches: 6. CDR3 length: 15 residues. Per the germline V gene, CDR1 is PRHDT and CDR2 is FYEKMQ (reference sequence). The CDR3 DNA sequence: TGTGCCAGCAGCCCAGCGGGGGGGCTACCAGATACGCAGTATTTT. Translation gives CASSPAGGLPDTQYF.

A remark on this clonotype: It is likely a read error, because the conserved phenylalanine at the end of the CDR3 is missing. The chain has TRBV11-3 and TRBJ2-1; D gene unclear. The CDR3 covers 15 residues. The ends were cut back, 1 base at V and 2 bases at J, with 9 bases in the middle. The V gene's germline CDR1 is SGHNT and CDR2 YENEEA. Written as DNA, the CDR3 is TGTGCCAGCAGCTTAGGCGAGGACGCCTACAATGAGCAGTTCTCC. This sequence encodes CASSLGEDAYNEQFS.

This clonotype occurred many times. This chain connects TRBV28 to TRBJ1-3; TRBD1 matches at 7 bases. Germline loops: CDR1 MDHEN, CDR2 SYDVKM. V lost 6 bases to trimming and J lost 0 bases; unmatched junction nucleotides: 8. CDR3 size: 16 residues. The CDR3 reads CASSLRGLHSGNTIYF. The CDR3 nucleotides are TGTGCCAGCAGCCTAAGGGGGCTACACTCTGGAAACACCATATATTTT.

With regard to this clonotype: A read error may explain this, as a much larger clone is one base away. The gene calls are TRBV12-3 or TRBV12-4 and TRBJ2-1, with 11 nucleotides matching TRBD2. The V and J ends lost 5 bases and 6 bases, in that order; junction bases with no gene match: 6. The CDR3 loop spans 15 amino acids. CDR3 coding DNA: TGTGCCAGCAGTCAGGGACTAGCGGATGGCAATGAGCAGTTCTTC. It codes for CASSQGLADGNEQFF.

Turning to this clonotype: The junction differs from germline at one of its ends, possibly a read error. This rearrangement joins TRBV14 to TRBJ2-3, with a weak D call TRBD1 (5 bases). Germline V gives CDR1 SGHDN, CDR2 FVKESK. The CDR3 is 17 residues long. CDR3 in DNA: TGTGCCAGCAGCCAAAACTCGGTCCTTCTGGACACAGATACGCAATATTTT. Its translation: CASSQNSVLLDTDTQYF.

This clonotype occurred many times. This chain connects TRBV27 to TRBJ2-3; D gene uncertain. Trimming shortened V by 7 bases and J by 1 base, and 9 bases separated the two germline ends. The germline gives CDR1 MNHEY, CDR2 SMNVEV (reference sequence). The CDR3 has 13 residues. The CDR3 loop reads CASNRLGTDTQYF. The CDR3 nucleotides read TGTGCCAGCAACCGACTGGGCACAGATACGCAGTATTTT.